The entry below gives a single TCR beta chain sequence along with its context. This entry belongs to a study of T cells in Graves' hyperthyroidism and ophthalmopathy. Germline-derived CDR1 and CDR2 are SGHVS and FNYEAQ. After removal of 2 bases from V and 4 bases from J, the junction contained 21 bases not matched to a gene. The CDR3 has 21 amino acids. Amplification targeted TCR beta CDR3 regions from RNA transcripts. The HTBI primer set drove a first-round RT-PCR of the TCR CDR3. TCRdb re-analysed the multiplex PCR reads in MiXCR, keeping a single row per CDR3 protein. The repertoire has some 620,000 distinct CDR3 sequences, 15% to 20% of them found once; the top ten carry 3.8%.

Sequencing was done on a sample of blood. J is TRBJ2-5 and V is TRBV7-6; TRBD2 matches 11 bases. This clonotype was sampled from a woman aged 25 to 39 with Graves' hyperthyroidism. CDR3: CASSLRRGTVGTSGPGETQYF. In DNA, the CDR3 is TGTGCCAGCAGCTTACGGCGAGGGACAGTCGGGACTAGCGGACCAGGAGAGACCCAGTACTTC.